These 22 T cell receptor beta chains originate from one sample sequenced in a study of OX40 agonist ivuxolimab in advanced cancers. This table comes from immunoSEQ multiplex PCR, and its TCRdb copy is limited to in-frame clones, with some not included. Of 89,000 or so clones in the sample, less than 95% were seen once. Sequencing was performed on CD4+ or CD8+ T cells sorted from blood, taken in a trial of the OX40 agonist ivuxolimab. The receptor source for this set is an adult with an advanced solid tumor such as melanoma, head and neck, liver or kidney cancer.

The chain links TRBV6-5 to TRBJ2-1; D ambiguous. The CDR3 has 12 residues. The germline CDR1 and CDR2 sequences are MNHEY and SVGAGI. The germline V and J ends were trimmed by 4 bases and 5 bases, with 6 bases remaining between them. CDR3 nucleotide sequence: TGTGCCAGCAGTTCTGGCAACAATGAGCAGTTCTTC. This sequence encodes CASSSGNNEQFF.

The chain carries TRBV27 and TRBJ1-1; weak D call: TRBD1 (5 bases). The V gene lost 3 bases and the J gene lost 1 base, with 6 bases spanning the gap. Germline CDR1 is MNHEY and CDR2 is SMNVEV (reference sequence). This CDR3 is built from 13 residues. The CDR3, as DNA: TGTGCCAGCAGTTTTGGGGGGAACACTGAAGCTTTCTTT. Translation gives CASSFGGNTEAFF.

A single count supports this clone. The V and J genes are TRBV4-1 and TRBJ2-3; 10 bases map to TRBD2. This CDR3 has 20 amino acids. Trimming at V came to 0 bases and at J to 2 bases, leaving 14 bases not matched to a gene. Looked up from germline, CDR1 is MGHRA and CDR2 is YSYEKL. In DNA, the CDR3 is TGCGCCAGCAGCCAAGATCGGGGACACAAGCGGGAGGGCCCCACAGATACGCAGTATTTT. This encodes CASSQDRGHKREGPTDTQYF.

The chain joins TRBV4-2 to TRBJ1-5; D not resolved. Trimming took off 0 bases at V and 7 bases at J, with 13 bases between the two ends. CDR1 and CDR2 (germline): LGHNA, YNFKEQ. The CDR3 runs 15 residues. Written as DNA, the CDR3 is TGTGCCAGCAGCCAAGACGGGCCCCCCGGCCAGCCCCAGCATTTT. It translates to CASSQDGPPGQPQHF.

This chain connects TRBV7-2 to TRBJ2-7, with D unresolved. The CDR3 contains 15 residues. Germline V gene data show CDR1 as SGHTA and CDR2 as FQGNSA. The V end was cut by 1 base, the J end by 2 bases, with 12 bases between. CDR3 sequence: CASSLVQFSPYEQYV. DNA of the CDR3: TGTGCCAGCAGCTTAGTGCAATTTAGCCCCTACGAGCAGTACGTC.

This chain connects TRBV28 to TRBJ1-5, with D tentatively TRBD1 (5 bases). V was trimmed by 6 bases and J by 1 base, leaving 13 bases between them. Germline CDR1 and CDR2: MDHEN and SYDVKM. The CDR3 is made up of 15 amino acids. The CDR3 loop reads CASRAGALSNQPQHF. The CDR3, as DNA: TGTGCCAGCAGGGCCGGGGCCCTGAGCAATCAGCCCCAGCATTTT.

A single count supports this clone. This chain links TRBV5-6 with TRBJ1-1, with D uncertain. CDR3 length equals 13 residues. The V and J ends lost 5 bases and 0 bases respectively, with 8 bases between them. CDR1 is SGHDT and CDR2 is YYEEEE in the germline V gene. CDR3 region: CASRGIMNTEAFF. The CDR3 region has the DNA TGTGCCAGCAGAGGGATTATGAACACTGAAGCTTTCTTT.

This chain connects TRBV2 to TRBJ2-1; TRBD2 matches 7 bases. The CDR3 sequence is 17 residues long. V gave up 8 bases and J gave up 4 bases; unmatched junction bases: 17. From germline, CDR1 is SNHLY and CDR2 FYNNEI. CDR3 sequence: CASEGMGGRAPYNEQFF. CDR3 in DNA: TGTGCCAGCGAGGGTATGGGGGGGAGGGCCCCATACAATGAGCAGTTCTTC.

J is TRBJ2-1 and V is TRBV11-2; D is perhaps TRBD2 (6 bases). V lost 0 bases and J 2 bases, leaving 14 bases between the germline ends. Per the germline V gene, CDR1 is SGHAT and CDR2 is FQNNGV. The CDR3 extends over 17 amino acids. CDR3 protein: CASSLDPGRTPYNEQFF. Here the CDR3 DNA reads TGTGCCAGCAGCTTAGATCCTGGGAGGACGCCCTACAATGAGCAGTTCTTC.

The CDR3 reads CASSYSSYNEQFF. Written as DNA, the CDR3 is TGTGCCAGCAGTTATAGTTCCTACAATGAGCAGTTCTTC. The chain employs TRBV27 and TRBJ2-1; no clear D. Germline V CDR1 and CDR2: MNHEY, SMNVEV (reference sequence). V was pared by 4 bases and J by 1 base, with 5 bases between. The length of the CDR3 is 13 residues.

The J gene is TRBJ2-1, the V gene TRBV9; tentative D call: TRBD1 (8 bases). The germline V and J ends were trimmed by 4 bases and 5 bases, with 19 bases remaining between them. Germline loops: CDR1 SGDLS, CDR2 YYNGEE. The CDR3 sequence is 16 residues long. The CDR3 here is CASSPQGAGEDNEQFF. CDR3 DNA: TGTGCCAGCAGCCCCCAGGGGGCGGGAGAGGACAATGAGCAGTTCTTC.

J is TRBJ2-7 and V is TRBV6-6; 7 positions match TRBD2. Germline CDR1 and CDR2: MNHNY and SVGAGI (reference sequence). V lost 6 bases and J lost 6; bases outside the gene matches: 14. CDR3 length: 15 residues. CDR3 sequence reads: CASSQLVAGHSEQYF. The CDR3 DNA reads as TGTGCCAGCAGCCAACTGGTAGCGGGCCATTCCGAGCAGTACTTC.

The CDR3 nucleotides are TGTGCCAGCAGTCCAACAGGTGGGGACACCGGGGAGCTGTTTTTT. Translation: CASSPTGGDTGELFF. The chain joins TRBV28 to TRBJ2-2, with D perhaps TRBD1 (5 bases). This CDR3 comprises 15 residues. V was shortened by 5 bases and J by 3 bases, with 13 bases between the two germline ends. Germline V gene lookup returns CDR1 MDHEN and CDR2 SYDVKM.

The rearrangement links TRBV27 to TRBJ2-2; D not resolved. This CDR3 is built from 14 residues. Germline CDR1 is MNHEY and CDR2 is SMNVEV (reference sequence). Trimming removed 3 bases from V and 2 bases from J, with 7 bases in between. CDR3 sequence: CASSLDDNTGELFF. CDR3 DNA: TGTGCCAGCAGTTTGGACGATAACACCGGGGAGCTGTTTTTT.

The chain carries TRBV4-3 and TRBJ2-1; the D is unclear. The CDR3 length is 12 residues. CDR1 is LGHNA and CDR2 is YSLEER in the germline V gene. V was pared by 0 bases and J by 10 bases, with 7 bases between. CDR3 sequence (DNA): TGCGCCAGCAGCCAAGATCAAGGGGAGCAGTTCTTC. Translation: CASSQDQGEQFF.

This clone was recorded once. The chain recombines TRBV11-3 with TRBJ2-1; D gene unclear. V shed 8 bases and J shed 9 bases, with 14 bases lying between them. This CDR3 has 12 amino acids. Germline CDR1 SGHNT, CDR2 YENEEA. This CDR3 is CASGEARVEQFF. Here the CDR3 DNA reads TGTGCCAGCGGAGAGGCCCGGGTTGAGCAGTTCTTC. The variable domain in full, completed from reference TRBV11-3 and TRBJ2-1, reads EAGVVQSPRYKIIEKKQPVAFWCNPISGHNTLYWYLQNLGQGPELLIRYENEEAVDDSQLPKDRFSAERLKGVDSTLKIQPAELGDSAVYLCASGEARVEQFFGPGTRLTVL.

The rearrangement joins TRBV5-1 to TRBJ1-4; possible D gene TRBD1, 6 bases. Looked up from germline, CDR1 is SGHRS and CDR2 is YFSETQ. The CDR3 contains 16 residues. V gave up 0 bases and J gave up 6 bases, with 15 bases separating them. As DNA, the CDR3 is TGCGCCAGCAGCTTGGCCGCGGGGGGCCTGGATGAAAAACTGTTTTTT. Translating it yields CASSLAAGGLDEKLFF. Filled out from reference TRBV5-1 and TRBJ1-4, the complete variable domain reads KAGVTQTPRYLIKTRGQQVTLSCSPISGHRSVSWYQQTPGQGLQFLFEYFSETQRNKGNFPGRFSGRQFSNSRSEMNVSTLELGDSALYLCASSLAAGGLDEKLFFGSGTQLSVL.

This chain connects TRBV30 to TRBJ1-3; TRBD1 matches 8 bases. Germline V gene sequence: CDR1 GTSNPN, CDR2 SVGIG (reference sequence). J gave up 10 bases and V 0 bases, and 11 bases lay outside the gene matches. The CDR3 totals 15 residues. Written as DNA, the CDR3 is TGTGCCTGGAGTGTTGGAACAGGGGGTGGATCGACCATATATTTT. Its translation is CAWSVGTGGGSTIYF. Complete variable domain (other parts from reference TRBV30 and TRBJ1-3): SQTIHQWPATLVQPVGSPLSLECTVEGTSNPNLYWYRQAAGRGLQLLFYSVGIGQISSEVPQNLSASRPQDRQFILSSKKLLLSDSGFYLCAWSVGTGGGSTIYFGEGSWLTVV.

The chain joins TRBV27 to TRBJ1-4, with 9 bases aligning to TRBD1. Germline V gene lookup returns CDR1 MNHEY and CDR2 SMNVEV (reference sequence). V gave up 3 bases and J gave up 12 bases; unmatched junction bases: 11. The CDR3 covers 15 residues. This CDR3 reads CASSFTGQGVWELFF. In nucleotides, the CDR3 is TGTGCCAGCAGTTTTACGGGACAGGGAGTTTGGGAACTGTTTTTT.

The sample holds one count of this clone. V gene TRBV4-3 combines with J gene TRBJ1-2; TRBD1 is a possible D gene (5 bases). The V and J ends lost 0 bases and 4 bases respectively, with 21 bases between them. CDR1 is LGHNA, CDR2 YSLEER, per germline. The CDR3 contains 18 residues. The CDR3 nucleotides read TGCGCCAGCAGCCAAGATGGAGGGGCAACCCTTCTTTCCTATGGCTACACCTTC. It translates to CASSQDGGATLLSYGYTF.

V gene TRBV9 combines with J gene TRBJ2-3; tentatively, D is TRBD2 (6 bases). This CDR3 has 14 residues. CDR1 SGDLS and CDR2 YYNGEE come from the germline V gene. V lost 10 bases and J 2 bases, leaving 17 bases between the germline ends. CDR3 amino acids: CAGASGLHTDTQYF. DNA for the CDR3: TGTGCCGGAGCCTCGGGACTTCACACAGATACGCAGTATTTT.

The rearrangement uses TRBV28 and TRBJ2-3; tentative D call: TRBD2 (5 bases). CDR1 MDHEN and CDR2 SYDVKM come from the germline V gene. V was cut by 3 bases and J by 4 bases, with 14 bases left in between. The CDR3 totals 15 residues. CDR3 protein: CASSFPAESPDTQYF. In DNA form, the CDR3 reads TGTGCCAGCAGTTTTCCAGCGGAGTCCCCAGATACGCAGTATTTT.